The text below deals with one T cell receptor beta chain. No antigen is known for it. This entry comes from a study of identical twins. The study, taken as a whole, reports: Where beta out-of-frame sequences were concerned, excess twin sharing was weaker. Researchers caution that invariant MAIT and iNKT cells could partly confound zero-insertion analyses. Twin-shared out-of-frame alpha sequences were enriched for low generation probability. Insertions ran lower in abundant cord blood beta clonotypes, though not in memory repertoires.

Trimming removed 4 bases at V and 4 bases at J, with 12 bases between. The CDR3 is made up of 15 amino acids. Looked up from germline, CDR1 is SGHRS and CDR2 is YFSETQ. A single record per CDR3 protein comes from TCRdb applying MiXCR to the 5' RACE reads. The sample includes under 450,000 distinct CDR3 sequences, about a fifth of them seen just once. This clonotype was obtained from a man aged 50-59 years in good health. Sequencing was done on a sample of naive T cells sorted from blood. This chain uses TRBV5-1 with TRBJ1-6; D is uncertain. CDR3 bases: TGCGCCAGCAGCGAGCGGACGGATTATAATTCACCCCTCCACTTT. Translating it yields CASSERTDYNSPLHF.